This record covers a single T cell receptor (beta chain). The data originate from a study of shared T cell receptors in the human thymus. The length of the CDR3 is 14 residues. CDR1 is PRHDT, CDR2 FYEKMQ, per germline (reference sequence). V shed 5 bases, J shed 2 bases, and the junction held 4 bases outside the gene matches. TCRdb keeps only in-frame clones here, not all; method: immunoSEQ multiplex PCR. The data contain 540,000 or so clones, 70% to 80% of them singletons. A further study also used this sample, focusing on human thymus T cells.

The genes are TRBV13 and TRBJ2-5, with 8 bases fitting TRBD1. Sequenced material: thymocytes. The receptor was derived from a boy younger than two with a congenital heart defect. CDR3 DNA sequence: TGTGCCAGCAGCCCCAGGGGGCGGCAAGAGACCCAGTACTTC. This codes for CASSPRGRQETQYF.